This T cell receptor beta chain was retrieved from a study of response to subunit inactivated influenza vaccine. The study's findings and limits: Authors suggested seasonal influenza vaccinations each recruit few new T cells.

Trimming took off 0 bases at V and 5 bases at J, with 14 bases between the two ends. Germline-derived CDR1 and CDR2 are LGHNA and YSLEER. The CDR3 is made up of 15 amino acids. In this sample, this clonotype turned up many times. The antigen is undetermined. TCRdb reanalysed the RT-PCR reads using MiXCR and keeps one entry per CDR3 protein. The data hold roughly 650,000 distinct CDR3 sequences, with 12% to 15% observed a single time. This sequence was found in a man aged 50 or older who received an inactivated influenza vaccine. The sequenced sample was PBMCs from blood, obtained roughly 2 weeks before vaccination. The V call is TRBV4-3, the J call TRBJ2-7; D gene uncertain. The DNA for the CDR3 is TGCGCCAGCAGCCAAGATTTTTCCCGCGTGAACGAGCAGTACTTC. This translates into CASSQDFSRVNEQYF.